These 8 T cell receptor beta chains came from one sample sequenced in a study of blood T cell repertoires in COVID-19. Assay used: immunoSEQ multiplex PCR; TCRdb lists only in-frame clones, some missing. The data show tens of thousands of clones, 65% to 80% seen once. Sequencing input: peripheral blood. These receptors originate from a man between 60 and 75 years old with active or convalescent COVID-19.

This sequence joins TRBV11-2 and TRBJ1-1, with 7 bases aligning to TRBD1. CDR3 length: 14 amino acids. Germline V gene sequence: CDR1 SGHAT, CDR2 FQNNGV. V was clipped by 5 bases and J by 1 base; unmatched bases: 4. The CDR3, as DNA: TGTGCCAGCAGCCCTAGGACAGGGAACACTGAAGCTTTCTTT. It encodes CASSPRTGNTEAFF.

The CDR3 DNA sequence: TGTGCCTCCGGGAGCTCCTACAATGAGCAGTTCTTC. Its protein product is CASGSSYNEQFF. V is TRBV11-2 and J is TRBJ2-1; D might be TRBD2 (6 bases). In germline, CDR1 is SGHAT, CDR2 FQNNGV. The length of the CDR3 is 12 residues. Trimming took 11 bases from V and 0 from J, leaving 8 bases between them.

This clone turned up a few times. CDR3 loop: CASSQLKDLIYNEQFF. The CDR3 bases are TGTGCCAGCTCGCAACTAAAAGACCTAATCTACAATGAGCAGTTCTTC. The chain combines TRBV18 with TRBJ2-1; D is uncertain. Trimming left V 6 bases short and J 3 bases short, with 18 bases between. Germline CDR1 is KGHSH and CDR2 is LQKENI. The length of the CDR3 is 16 residues.

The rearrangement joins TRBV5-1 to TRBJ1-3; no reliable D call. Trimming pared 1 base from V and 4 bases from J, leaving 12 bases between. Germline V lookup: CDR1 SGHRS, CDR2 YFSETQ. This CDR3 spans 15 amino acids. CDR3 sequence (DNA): TGCGCCAGCAGCTTGCCCAGGTCTTCGGGAAACACCATATATTTT. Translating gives CASSLPRSSGNTIYF.

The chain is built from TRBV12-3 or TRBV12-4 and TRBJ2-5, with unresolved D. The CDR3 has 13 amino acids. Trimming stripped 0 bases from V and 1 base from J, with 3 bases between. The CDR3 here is CASSLARQETQYF. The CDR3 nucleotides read TGTGCCAGCAGTTTAGCCCGCCAAGAGACCCAGTACTTC.

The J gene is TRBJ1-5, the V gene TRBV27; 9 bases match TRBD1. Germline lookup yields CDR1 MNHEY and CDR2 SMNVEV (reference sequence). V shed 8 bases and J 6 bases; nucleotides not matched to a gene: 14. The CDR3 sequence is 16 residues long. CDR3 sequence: CASVSRDRVFRQPQHF. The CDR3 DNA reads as TGTGCCAGCGTCTCGCGGGACAGGGTCTTTCGTCAGCCCCAGCATTTT.

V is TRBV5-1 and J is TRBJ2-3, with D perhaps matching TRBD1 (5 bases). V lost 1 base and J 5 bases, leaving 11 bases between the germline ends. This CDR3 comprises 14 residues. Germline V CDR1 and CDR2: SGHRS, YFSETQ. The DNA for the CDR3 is TGCGCCAGCAGCTTGAGTGAGGACAAAGATACGCAGTATTTT. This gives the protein CASSLSEDKDTQYF.

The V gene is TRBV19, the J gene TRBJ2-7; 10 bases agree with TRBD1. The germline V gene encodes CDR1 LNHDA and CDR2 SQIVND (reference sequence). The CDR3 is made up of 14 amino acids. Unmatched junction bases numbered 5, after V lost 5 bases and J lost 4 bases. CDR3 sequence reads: CASSPGQGGYEQYF. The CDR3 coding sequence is TGTGCCAGTAGTCCCGGACAGGGGGGATACGAGCAGTACTTC.